This is a list of T cell receptor beta chains from one sample in a study of early T cells in non-severe SARS-CoV-2 infection. TCRdb independently ran MiXCR on the 5' RACE reads; one entry per CDR3 protein. The profile covers fewer than 65,000 distinct CDR3 sequences, with 7% to 10% appearing a single time and roughly 20% taken by the ten largest. Input material: whole blood. All receptors come from an adult who was a healthcare worker with PCR-confirmed SARS-CoV-2 infection or an uninfected control (not recorded which). Each CDR3 is given with its conserved first and last residue. D genes are given only for firm matches. A clone size is listed for some rows: how often the clone was seen (once, few, many), or a class if it is expanded.

j_gene: TRBJ1-4
v_gene: TRBV2
abundance: many
d_gene: -
CDR3aa: CASKVFGHNEKLFF
CDR3nt: TGTGCCAGCAAGGTTTTCGGTCATAATGAAAAACTGTTTTTT

j_gene: TRBJ1-5
v_gene: TRBV6-2/TRBV6-3
abundance: few
d_gene: TRBD1
CDR3aa: CASSPTPRQGIWQPQHF
CDR3nt: TGTGCCAGCAGTCCCACACCACGACAGGGAATTTGGCAGCCCCAGCATTTT

j_gene: TRBJ2-1
v_gene: TRBV25-1
abundance: many
d_gene: TRBD2
CDR3aa: CASSDTGGEYNEQFF
CDR3nt: TGTGCCAGCAGTGATACGGGGGGGGAGTACAATGAGCAGTTCTTC

j_gene: TRBJ1-2
v_gene: TRBV10-3
abundance: many
d_gene: -
CDR3aa: CAISVERRYGYTF
CDR3nt: TGTGCCATCAGTGTGGAGCGCCGCTATGGCTACACCTTC

j_gene: TRBJ2-7
v_gene: TRBV10-2
abundance: few
d_gene: -
CDR3aa: CVSSGPSIGFSYEQYF
CDR3nt: TGCGTCAGCAGTGGGCCTAGCATCGGATTTTCCTACGAGCAGTACTTC

j_gene: TRBJ1-1
v_gene: TRBV12-3/TRBV12-4
abundance: -
d_gene: -
CDR3aa: CASKIQMNTEAFF
CDR3nt: TGTGCCAGCAAAATCCAGATGAACACTGAAGCTTTCTTT

j_gene: TRBJ2-5
v_gene: TRBV10-2
abundance: many
d_gene: -
CDR3aa: CASSESSSQETQYF
CDR3nt: TGCGCCAGCAGTGAGTCTTCTAGCCAAGAGACCCAGTACTTC

j_gene: TRBJ1-2
v_gene: TRBV12-3/TRBV12-4
abundance: -
d_gene: TRBD1
CDR3aa: CASNSDRWLSYTF
CDR3nt: TGTGCCAGCAATTCGGACAGGTGGCTGAGCTACACCTTC

j_gene: TRBJ2-5
v_gene: TRBV3-1
abundance: few
d_gene: -
CDR3aa: CASTQRSAETQYF
CDR3nt: TGTGCCAGCACTCAAAGAAGCGCTGAGACCCAGTACTTC

j_gene: TRBJ1-1
v_gene: TRBV6-1
abundance: few
d_gene: -
CDR3aa: CASSIRRGMNTEAFF
CDR3nt: TGTGCCAGCAGCATACGCCGCGGCATGAACACTGAAGCTTTCTTT

j_gene: TRBJ2-7
v_gene: TRBV7-9
abundance: many
d_gene: TRBD2
CDR3aa: CASSFQAGAYEQYF
CDR3nt: TGTGCCAGCAGCTTCCAAGCGGGGGCCTACGAGCAGTACTTC

j_gene: TRBJ1-6
v_gene: TRBV29-1
abundance: -
d_gene: -
CDR3aa: CSVEDREYLDSPLHF
CDR3nt: TGCAGCGTGGAGGACCGGGAATACTTGGATTCACCCCTCCACTTT

j_gene: TRBJ2-1
v_gene: TRBV5-1
abundance: many
d_gene: -
CDR3aa: CASSFSGSYNEQFF
CDR3nt: TGCGCCAGCAGCTTTAGCGGCTCCTACAATGAGCAGTTCTTC

j_gene: TRBJ2-2
v_gene: TRBV7-9
abundance: few
d_gene: -
CDR3aa: CASSLTGGTAGELFF
CDR3nt: TGTGCCAGCAGCTTAACAGGCGGTACGGCCGGGGAGCTGTTTTTT

j_gene: TRBJ2-1
v_gene: TRBV9
abundance: many
d_gene: TRBD1
CDR3aa: CASSVSEGAYNEQFF
CDR3nt: TGTGCCAGCAGCGTAAGCGAGGGGGCGTACAATGAGCAGTTCTTC

j_gene: TRBJ1-1
v_gene: TRBV2
abundance: -
d_gene: -
CDR3aa: CASSETRSNLAFF
CDR3nt: TGTGCCAGCAGTGAAACGCGGTCGAATTTGGCTTTCTTT

j_gene: TRBJ1-1
v_gene: TRBV5-1
abundance: -
d_gene: -
CDR3aa: CASSLVFADSASGTEAFF
CDR3nt: TGCGCCAGCAGCTTGGTGTTCGCGGACAGTGCTTCCGGGACTGAAGCTTTCTTT

j_gene: TRBJ1-1
v_gene: TRBV28
abundance: -
d_gene: -
CDR3aa: CASSTTPTEAFF
CDR3nt: TGTGCCAGCAGCACCACCCCCACTGAAGCTTTCTTT

j_gene: TRBJ2-3
v_gene: TRBV2
abundance: -
d_gene: -
CDR3aa: CASMVDTQYF
CDR3nt: TGTGCCAGCATGGTAGATACGCAGTATTTT

j_gene: TRBJ1-1
v_gene: TRBV6-2/TRBV6-3
abundance: once
d_gene: -
CDR3aa: CASSWDRGNLEAFF
CDR3nt: TGTGCCAGCAGTTGGGATAGGGGAAATCTTGAAGCTTTCTTT

j_gene: TRBJ2-1
v_gene: TRBV7-2
abundance: few
d_gene: -
CDR3aa: CASSLEWDSSYNEQFF
CDR3nt: TGTGCCAGCAGCTTAGAGTGGGATAGCTCCTACAATGAGCAGTTCTTC

j_gene: TRBJ1-1
v_gene: TRBV12-3/TRBV12-4
abundance: many
d_gene: -
CDR3aa: CASSFQLNTEAFF
CDR3nt: TGTGCCAGCAGTTTTCAGTTGAACACTGAAGCTTTCTTT

j_gene: TRBJ1-1
v_gene: TRBV9
abundance: few
d_gene: -
CDR3aa: CASSGSIAGEAFF
CDR3nt: TGTGCCAGCAGCGGATCAATTGCTGGTGAAGCTTTCTTT

j_gene: TRBJ1-1
v_gene: TRBV29-1
abundance: many
d_gene: -
CDR3aa: CSVEGPGGTEAFF
CDR3nt: TGCAGCGTTGAAGGCCCCGGGGGGACTGAAGCTTTCTTT

j_gene: TRBJ2-7
v_gene: TRBV2
abundance: many
d_gene: -
CDR3aa: CASSLQWEQYF
CDR3nt: TGTGCCAGCAGTCTGCAGTGGGAGCAGTACTTC

j_gene: TRBJ2-6
v_gene: TRBV10-2
abundance: many
d_gene: TRBD1
CDR3aa: CASSVSQGSSGANVLTF
CDR3nt: TGCGCCAGCAGTGTTTCACAGGGGAGCTCTGGGGCCAACGTCCTGACTTTC

j_gene: TRBJ2-7
v_gene: TRBV11-3
abundance: few
d_gene: -
CDR3aa: CASSNPSLARSTAHEQYF
CDR3nt: TGTGCCAGCAGCAACCCCTCTCTGGCCAGATCAACAGCACACGAGCAGTACTTC

j_gene: TRBJ2-3
v_gene: TRBV2
abundance: many
d_gene: -
CDR3aa: CASGVGDTQYF
CDR3nt: TGTGCCAGCGGCGTGGGAGATACGCAGTATTTT

j_gene: TRBJ1-1
v_gene: TRBV29-1
abundance: many
d_gene: -
CDR3aa: CSVALGIEAFF
CDR3nt: TGCAGCGTTGCCTTGGGGATTGAAGCTTTCTTT

j_gene: TRBJ2-7
v_gene: TRBV7-9
abundance: -
d_gene: -
CDR3aa: CASSLGPVYEQYF
CDR3nt: TGTGCCAGCAGCTTAGGACCAGTCTACGAGCAGTACTTC

j_gene: TRBJ1-1
v_gene: TRBV7-3
abundance: few
d_gene: -
CDR3aa: CASSLIGGTEAFF
CDR3nt: TGTGCCAGCAGCTTAATAGGTGGGACTGAAGCTTTCTTT

j_gene: TRBJ1-1
v_gene: TRBV2
abundance: -
d_gene: -
CDR3aa: CASRRDSAEAFF
CDR3nt: TGTGCCAGCAGGCGGGATTCGGCGGAAGCTTTCTTT

j_gene: TRBJ2-3
v_gene: TRBV12-5
abundance: -
d_gene: -
CDR3aa: CASGLPLRRDTQYF
CDR3nt: TGTGCTAGTGGCCTCCCCCTTCGGAGGGATACGCAGTATTTT

j_gene: TRBJ2-1
v_gene: TRBV7-6
abundance: few
d_gene: TRBD1
CDR3aa: CASSSDPGTEKGQFF
CDR3nt: TGTGCCAGCAGCTCGGACCCTGGGACAGAGAAAGGGCAGTTCTTC

j_gene: TRBJ1-2
v_gene: TRBV9
abundance: few
d_gene: TRBD1
CDR3aa: CASSGRGQGLGGYTF
CDR3nt: TGTGCCAGCAGCGGCAGAGGACAGGGGCTGGGTGGCTACACCTTC

j_gene: TRBJ1-6
v_gene: TRBV20-1
abundance: few
d_gene: -
CDR3aa: CSARTELNSPLHF
CDR3nt: TGCAGTGCTAGAACAGAGCTAAATTCACCCCTCCACTTT

j_gene: TRBJ1-2
v_gene: TRBV5-6
abundance: many
d_gene: -
CDR3aa: CASSFSRANYGYTF
CDR3nt: TGTGCCAGCAGCTTTTCCAGGGCTAACTATGGCTACACCTTC

j_gene: TRBJ2-3
v_gene: TRBV7-3
abundance: many
d_gene: -
CDR3aa: CASSSQTGFGKATQYF
CDR3nt: TGTGCCAGCAGCTCACAAACAGGGTTTGGGAAGGCTACGCAGTATTTT

j_gene: TRBJ1-2
v_gene: TRBV9
abundance: many
d_gene: -
CDR3aa: CASSVMFRYTF
CDR3nt: TGTGCCAGCAGCGTTATGTTTCGCTACACCTTC

j_gene: TRBJ1-3
v_gene: TRBV29-1
abundance: many
d_gene: -
CDR3aa: CSGMLSENTIYF
CDR3nt: TGCAGCGGTATGCTCTCTGAAAACACCATATATTTT

j_gene: TRBJ1-5
v_gene: TRBV12-3/TRBV12-4
abundance: few
d_gene: -
CDR3aa: CASSFSGNPNQPQHF
CDR3nt: TGTGCCAGCAGTTTTTCCGGGAACCCCAATCAGCCCCAGCATTTT

j_gene: TRBJ2-1
v_gene: TRBV6-2/TRBV6-3
abundance: few
d_gene: -
CDR3aa: CASSSLDNEQFF
CDR3nt: TGTGCCAGCAGCTCGCTTGACAATGAGCAGTTCTTC

j_gene: TRBJ2-7
v_gene: TRBV6-5
abundance: few
d_gene: TRBD2
CDR3aa: CASSLTSGGSSYEQYF
CDR3nt: TGTGCCAGCAGCCTAACTAGCGGGGGAAGCTCCTACGAGCAGTACTTC

j_gene: TRBJ2-3
v_gene: TRBV20-1
abundance: few
d_gene: -
CDR3aa: CSARVSGNTDTQYF
CDR3nt: TGCAGTGCTAGAGTTTCGGGGAACACAGATACGCAGTATTTT

j_gene: TRBJ2-4
v_gene: TRBV19
abundance: -
d_gene: TRBD1
CDR3aa: CASSEDRDRNIQYF
CDR3nt: TGTGCCAGTAGTGAGGACAGGGACCGAAACATTCAGTACTTC

j_gene: TRBJ2-5
v_gene: TRBV6-6
abundance: many
d_gene: -
CDR3aa: CASRHSTGQETQYF
CDR3nt: TGTGCCAGCAGACATTCGACAGGCCAAGAGACCCAGTACTTC

j_gene: TRBJ2-7
v_gene: TRBV10-3
abundance: few
d_gene: -
CDR3aa: CATRDHRGEQYF
CDR3nt: TGTGCCACCCGGGACCACCGCGGAGAGCAGTACTTC

j_gene: TRBJ2-3
v_gene: TRBV20-1
abundance: many
d_gene: TRBD2
CDR3aa: CSAPDWTRTTDTQYF
CDR3nt: TGCAGTGCCCCAGATTGGACTAGGACAACAGATACGCAGTATTTT

j_gene: TRBJ2-2
v_gene: TRBV3-1
abundance: few
d_gene: -
CDR3aa: CASSPGTHRAAGELFF
CDR3nt: TGTGCCAGCAGCCCTGGGACCCACAGGGCAGCCGGGGAGCTGTTTTTT

j_gene: TRBJ1-3
v_gene: TRBV4-1
abundance: -
d_gene: -
CDR3aa: CASSQDVRTGNTIYF
CDR3nt: TGCGCCAGCAGCCAAGACGTCCGAACTGGAAACACCATATATTTT